The rows below give T cell receptor beta chains drawn from one sample of a study of siplizumab effects on memory and regulatory T cells. Method: immunoSEQ multiplex PCR; TCRdb's copy keeps in-frame clones and lacks some. The sample yields roughly 100,000 clones, roughly nine tenths seen once. The specimen sequenced was CD4+ T cells sorted from blood. The receptors here all came from a human donor in good health. CDR3s leave out the opening cysteine and the closing phenylalanine or tryptophan. The order of the fields is CDR3 protein, J gene, V gene.

CDR3 protein: ASRGGTGTEAF; J gene: TRBJ1-1; V gene: TRBV28
CDR3 protein: ASSQWGWAGRYNEQF; J gene: TRBJ2-1; V gene: TRBV14
CDR3 protein: ASSSWVRTNEKLF; J gene: TRBJ1-4; V gene: TRBV28
CDR3 protein: ASSFTGRHNEQF; J gene: TRBJ2-1; V gene: TRBV27
CDR3 protein: ASIGREGSPLH; J gene: TRBJ1-6; V gene: TRBV19
CDR3 protein: ATRRAALAFYEQY; J gene: TRBJ2-7; V gene: TRBV6-5
CDR3 protein: ASSRLESLRTGELF; J gene: TRBJ2-2; V gene: TRBV19
CDR3 protein: ASSLPGGRAKTQY; J gene: TRBJ2-5; V gene: TRBV28
CDR3 protein: ASSRDRVGGYT; J gene: TRBJ1-2; V gene: TRBV18
CDR3 protein: ASSSGQGAF; J gene: TRBJ1-1; V gene: TRBV11-2
CDR3 protein: ASSLDPSGPNQPQH; J gene: TRBJ1-5; V gene: TRBV5-1
CDR3 protein: ASCPLDRLSNTEAF; J gene: TRBJ1-1; V gene: TRBV28
CDR3 protein: ASSLSPQTRGVEQF; J gene: TRBJ2-1; V gene: TRBV7-2